Listed here are 10 T cell receptor beta chains from one sample, sequenced in a study of tumor and adjacent non-tumor tissue in lung cancer. A modified ARM-PCR protocol with three rounds of nested PCR amplified TCRbeta. In TCRdb, the multiplex PCR reads were re-called with MiXCR into one record per CDR3 protein. The table includes about 77,000 distinct CDR3 sequences, approximately 82% detected once. The template was RNA from unsorted bulk tissue. More than 3 cm separated this lung sample from the edge of the tumor. Sequences were obtained from distant non-tumor lung tissue. Receptors originate from a man aged 70-80 years with non-small cell lung cancer.

Of note for this clonotype: One end of the junction varies from germline; a read error may be responsible. The chain has TRBV4-1 and TRBJ2-1; D ambiguous. This CDR3 has 14 residues. Per germline, CDR1 MGHRA and CDR2 YSYEKL. Written as DNA, the CDR3 is TGCGCCAGCAGCCAGGCCCAATCCCACAATAAGCAGTTCTTC. Residues: CASSQAQSHNKQFF.

The chain is built from TRBV11-3 and TRBJ2-1; 8 bases line up with TRBD1. CDR3 length: 16 residues. Germline V lookup: CDR1 SGHNT, CDR2 YENEEA. V shed 6 bases, J shed 9 bases, and the junction held 16 bases outside the gene matches. This CDR3 reads CASSNILGTGHIEQFF. The CDR3 nucleotides read TGTGCCAGCAGTAACATACTAGGGACAGGACACATTGAGCAGTTCTTC.

V and J are TRBV11-2 and TRBJ1-1; D perhaps matches TRBD1 (5 bases). This CDR3 comprises 17 residues. Per the germline V gene, CDR1 is SGHAT and CDR2 is FQNNGV. V was cut by 2 bases and J by 13 bases, with 29 bases left in between. DNA for the CDR3: TGTGCCAGCAGCTTACGGGGGAGGGATAAGTGGAACACTGAAAGTTTCTTT. Protein sequence: CASSLRGRDKWNTESFF.

A remark on this clonotype: A read error is likely, as this CDR3 ends without the conserved phenylalanine or tryptophan. The limits of the CDR3 on the DNA are not certain, so only TCRdb's listed CDR3 is given. The chain has TRBV11-3 and TRBJ1-1; the table's D gene call, TRBD1, was not cross checked with the DNA. CDR1 and CDR2 (germline): SGHNT, YENEEA. Counting both end residues, the CDR3 totals 16 amino acids. CDR3 sequence: CASSFRDRILNTETLC.

On this clonotype itself: An end of the junction differs from the germline gene, which may be a read error. The chain uses TRBV11-2 and TRBJ2-7; D possibly matches TRBD1 or TRBD2 (7 bases each). The CDR3 is 15 residues long. Germline V gene data show CDR1 as SGHAT and CDR2 as FQNNGV. The CDR3 sequence: CANSLYQGGRYEQYF. The CDR3 nucleotides read TGTGCCAACAGCTTATACCAGGGGGGGAGGTACGAGCAATACTTC.

Turning to this clonotype: At one end the junction does not follow the germline gene, possibly because of a read error. The chain uses TRBV4-3 and TRBJ2-7, with a tentative D call TRBD2 (6 bases). CDR1 and CDR2 (germline): LGHNA, YSLEER. The CDR3 extends over 15 amino acids. The CDR3 here is CASNQERETPYEHYF. DNA for the CDR3: TGCGCCAGCAATCAAGAACGGGAGACTCCCTACGAGCACTACTTC.

The sample holds many counts of this clonotype. V gene TRBV12-3 or TRBV12-4 combines with J gene TRBJ2-2; 9 bases align to TRBD2. V was pared by 4 bases and J by 0 bases, with 0 bases of the junction left unmatched. The CDR3 runs 15 residues. CDR3 sequence reads: CASSSSGANTGELFF. In nucleotides, the CDR3 is TGTGCCAGCAGTTCTAGCGGGGCGAACACCGGGGAGCTGTTTTTT.

About this clonotype: The conserved phenylalanine or tryptophan is not found at the CDR3 terminus, so this likely reflects a read error. The chain uses TRBV10-3 and TRBJ1-5; 7 bases align to TRBD1. The CDR3 is 15 amino acids. Trimming took 5 bases from V and 5 from J; bases not matched to a gene: 9. The germline V gene has CDR1 ENHRY and CDR2 SYGVKD. CDR3 sequence (DNA): TGTGCCATCAGTATAACAGGGGAAGAGGATCAGCCCCAGCATTAT. Residues: CAISITGEEDQPQHY.

About this clonotype: This CDR3 fails to terminate in the conserved phenylalanine or tryptophan, so it likely reflects a read error. This chain joins TRBV12-3 or TRBV12-4 and TRBJ2-1, with TRBD1 matching 7 bases. There are 15 residues in the CDR3. CDR3 nucleotide sequence: TGTGCTAGCAGTCCGGACAGGAGCTCCTACAATGAGCAGTTCTCC. This translates into CASSPDRSSYNEQFS.

Remarks on this clonotype: The CDR3 carries no conserved terminal phenylalanine or tryptophan, so it likely arises from a read error. The J gene is TRBJ2-1, the V gene TRBV29-1, with unresolved D. Germline loops: CDR1 SQVTM, CDR2 ANQGSEA. The V end lost 3 bases, the J end lost 4 bases, and 13 bases lay between the germline ends. The CDR3 loop spans 14 amino acids. CDR3 sequence reads: CSVEDFGLYNEQFL. The CDR3 DNA reads as TGCAGCGTTGAGGATTTTGGGTTGTACAATGAGCAGTTCCTC.